A selection of T cell receptor beta chains follows, all from one sample in a study of naive and memory T cell subsets. Using its own MiXCR run on the UMI-ligation and nested PCR reads, TCRdb lists one record per CDR3 protein. Among over 100,000 distinct CDR3 sequences listed, 36% were seen once. The sequenced sample consisted of central memory CD4+ T cells from blood. The source is a human donor in good health. CDR3s include the opening cysteine and the closing phenylalanine or tryptophan.

v_call: TRBV10-3; j_call: TRBJ1-2; cdr3_aa: CAISESGGRAYGYTF
v_call: TRBV7-8; j_call: TRBJ2-1; cdr3_aa: CASSFVGKGEQFF
v_call: TRBV20-1; j_call: TRBJ2-3; cdr3_aa: CSARPGLAGGGVTDTQYF
v_call: TRBV5-8; j_call: TRBJ2-1; cdr3_aa: CASSHRGMAYNEQFF
v_call: TRBV7-8; j_call: TRBJ2-2; cdr3_aa: CASSSNRVPGLGTGELFF
v_call: TRBV5-1; j_call: TRBJ1-5; cdr3_aa: CASSPPTDYSNQPQHF
v_call: TRBV20-1; j_call: TRBJ1-2; cdr3_aa: CSARDRTGGAKGYTF
v_call: TRBV11-2; j_call: TRBJ2-5; cdr3_aa: CASSVGAGETQYF
v_call: TRBV12-3/TRBV12-4; j_call: TRBJ2-7; cdr3_aa: CASNSRGSYEQYF
v_call: TRBV20-1; j_call: TRBJ2-3; cdr3_aa: CSARDENSWFTQYF
v_call: TRBV14; j_call: TRBJ1-2; cdr3_aa: CASSWDLYYGYTF
v_call: TRBV7-9; j_call: TRBJ2-7; cdr3_aa: CASSLGGQVLEQYF
v_call: TRBV19; j_call: TRBJ1-5; cdr3_aa: CASSAFTPGEPQPQHF
v_call: TRBV29-1; j_call: TRBJ2-5; cdr3_aa: CSVRIQQETQYF
v_call: TRBV29-1; j_call: TRBJ1-5; cdr3_aa: CSVTEGEYSNQPQHF
v_call: TRBV28; j_call: TRBJ2-6; cdr3_aa: CASTLMGGLGSGANVLTF